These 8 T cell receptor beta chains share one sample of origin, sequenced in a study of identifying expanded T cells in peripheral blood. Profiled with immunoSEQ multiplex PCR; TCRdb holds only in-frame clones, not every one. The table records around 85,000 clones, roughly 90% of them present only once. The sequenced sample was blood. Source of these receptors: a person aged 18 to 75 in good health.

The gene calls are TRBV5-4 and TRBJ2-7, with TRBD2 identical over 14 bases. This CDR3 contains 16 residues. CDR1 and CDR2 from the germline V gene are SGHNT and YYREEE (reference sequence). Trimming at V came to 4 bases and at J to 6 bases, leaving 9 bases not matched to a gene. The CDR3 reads CASSPGGLAGVGEQYF. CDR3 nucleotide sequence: TGTGCCAGCAGCCCAGGGGGACTAGCGGGAGTGGGCGAGCAGTACTTC. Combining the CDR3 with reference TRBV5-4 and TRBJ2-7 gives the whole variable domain ETGVTQSPTHLIKTRGQQVTLRCSSQSGHNTVSWYQQALGQGPQFIFQYYREEENGRGNFPPRFSGLQFPNYSSELNVNALELDDSALYLCASSPGGLAGVGEQYFGPGTRLTVT.

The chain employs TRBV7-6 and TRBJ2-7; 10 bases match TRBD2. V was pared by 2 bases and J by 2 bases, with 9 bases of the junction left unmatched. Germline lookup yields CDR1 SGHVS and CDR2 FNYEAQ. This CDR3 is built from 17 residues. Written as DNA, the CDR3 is TGTGCCAGCAGCTTAACCCAGCCCCTAGCGGGAGCCTACGAGCAGTACTTC. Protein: CASSLTQPLAGAYEQYF. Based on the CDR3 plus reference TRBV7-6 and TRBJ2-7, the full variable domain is GAGVSQSPRYKVTKRGQDVALRCDPISGHVSLYWYRQALGQGPEFLTYFNYEAQQDKSGLPNDRFSAERPEGSISTLTIQRTEQRDSAMYRCASSLTQPLAGAYEQYFGPGTRLTVT.

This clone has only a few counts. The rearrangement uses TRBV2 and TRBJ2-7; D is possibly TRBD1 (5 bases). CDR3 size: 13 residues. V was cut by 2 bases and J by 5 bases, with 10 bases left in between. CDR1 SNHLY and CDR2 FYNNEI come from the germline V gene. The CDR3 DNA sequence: TGTGCCAGCAGTGAACCCAGGGTCGACGAGCAGTACTTC. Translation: CASSEPRVDEQYF.

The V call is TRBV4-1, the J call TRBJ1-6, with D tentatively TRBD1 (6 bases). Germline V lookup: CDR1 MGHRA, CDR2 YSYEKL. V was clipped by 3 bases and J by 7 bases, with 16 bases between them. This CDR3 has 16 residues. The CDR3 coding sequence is TGCGCCAGCAGCCAGTCCCCGACAGGCTCGAATTCACCCCTCCACTTT. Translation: CASSQSPTGSNSPLHF.

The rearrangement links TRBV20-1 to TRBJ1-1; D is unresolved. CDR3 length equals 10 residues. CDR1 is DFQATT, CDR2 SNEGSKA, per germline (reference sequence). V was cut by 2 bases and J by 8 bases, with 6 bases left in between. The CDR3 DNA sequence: TGCAGTGCTAGATCCAGCGAAGCTTTCTTT. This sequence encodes CSARSSEAFF.

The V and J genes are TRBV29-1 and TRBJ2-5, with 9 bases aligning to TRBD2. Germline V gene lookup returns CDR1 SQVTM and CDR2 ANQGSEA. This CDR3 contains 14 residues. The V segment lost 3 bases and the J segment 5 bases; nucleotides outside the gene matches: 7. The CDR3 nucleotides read TGCAGCGTTGATAGCGGGGGACAAGGGGAGACCCAGTACTTC. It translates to CSVDSGGQGETQYF.

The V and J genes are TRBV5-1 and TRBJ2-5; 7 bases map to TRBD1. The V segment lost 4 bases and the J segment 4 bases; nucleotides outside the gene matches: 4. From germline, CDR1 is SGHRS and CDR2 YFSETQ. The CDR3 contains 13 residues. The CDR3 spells CASSPTGAETQYF. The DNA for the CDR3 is TGCGCCAGCAGCCCCACAGGGGCAGAGACCCAGTACTTC.

The DNA for the CDR3 is TGTGCCAGCAGCTTCGGGGCCGGGGAGCTGTTTTTT. This gives the protein CASSFGAGELFF. The gene calls are TRBV7-9 and TRBJ2-2, with D maybe TRBD2 (5 bases). Germline V gene data show CDR1 as SEHNR and CDR2 as FQNEAQ (reference sequence). Trimming stripped 3 bases from V and 6 bases from J, with 5 bases between. This CDR3 spans 12 amino acids.